Presented here are 3 T cell receptor beta chains from one specimen sequenced in a study of CD8 T cell repertoires and HIV-1 epitope variants. Profiled with immunoSEQ multiplex PCR; TCRdb holds only in-frame clones, not every one. This table has roughly 100,000 clones, just under 75% appearing once. Sequencing used uncultured baseline CD8+ T cells from peripheral blood mononuclear cells (PBMCs). Receptors were obtained from a male donor with HIV.

This chain uses TRBV5-1 with TRBJ2-7, with 13 nucleotides matching TRBD2. The CDR3 runs 16 residues. The V gene end was trimmed by 2 bases and the J gene end by 1 base; junction bases not matched to a gene: 3. Per germline, CDR1 SGHRS and CDR2 YFSETQ. In DNA, the CDR3 is TGCGCCAGCAGCTTTGGACTAGCGGGAGAATCCTACGAGCAGTACTTC. It translates to CASSFGLAGESYEQYF. Drawing the rest from reference TRBV5-1 and TRBJ2-7, the complete variable domain is KAGVTQTPRYLIKTRGQQVTLSCSPISGHRSVSWYQQTPGQGLQFLFEYFSETQRNKGNFPGRFSGRQFSNSRSEMNVSTLELGDSALYLCASSFGLAGESYEQYFGPGTRLTVT.

The chain couples TRBV6-5 to TRBJ2-3; a weak D match, TRBD1 (5 bases). V was clipped by 6 bases and J by 10 bases, with 23 bases between them. The V gene's germline CDR1 is MNHEY and CDR2 SVGAGI. The length of the CDR3 is 15 residues. Here the CDR3 DNA reads TGTGCCAGCAGGAGGACATCGGAGAATAATGTCCCGCAGTATTTT. Translation gives CASRRTSENNVPQYF.

This clone has just one count. V is TRBV6-5 and J is TRBJ1-2; D ambiguous. Germline loops: CDR1 MNHEY, CDR2 SVGAGI. Trimming took 5 bases from V and 2 from J, leaving 9 bases between them. The CDR3 is 13 residues long. The CDR3 region has the DNA TGTGCCAGCAGTCGGGATGCCAACTATGGCTACACCTTC. Amino acids: CASSRDANYGYTF.